A single T cell receptor beta chain is shown here with its context. This sample was included in a study of blood T cells in healthy people across ages. Drawing of peripheral blood yielded roughly 9.3 milliliters from each donor. With a J-beta primer mix and a sample-barcoded 5' primer, a second PCR ran about 7 to 12 cycles. Per sample, CDR3-containing paired-end reads numbered at least 2.5 million. One entry per CDR3 protein, called by TCRdb with MiXCR from the 5' RACE reads. The table records approximately 1.5 million distinct CDR3 sequences, about 35% of them present only once. This CDR3 has 16 residues. Germline V gene lookup returns CDR1 LGHNA and CDR2 YNFKEQ. The V and J ends lost 8 bases and 5 bases, in that order; junction bases with no gene match: 12.

This TCR was recovered from a woman aged 30 to 39 in good health. Input material: blood. V usage is TRBV4-2 and J usage is TRBJ1-5, with 10 positions matching TRBD1. For the CDR3, the DNA is TGTGCCAGCCGACCGACACCTGGACAGGGGGATCAGCCCCAGCATTTT. It is translated as CASRPTPGQGDQPQHF.